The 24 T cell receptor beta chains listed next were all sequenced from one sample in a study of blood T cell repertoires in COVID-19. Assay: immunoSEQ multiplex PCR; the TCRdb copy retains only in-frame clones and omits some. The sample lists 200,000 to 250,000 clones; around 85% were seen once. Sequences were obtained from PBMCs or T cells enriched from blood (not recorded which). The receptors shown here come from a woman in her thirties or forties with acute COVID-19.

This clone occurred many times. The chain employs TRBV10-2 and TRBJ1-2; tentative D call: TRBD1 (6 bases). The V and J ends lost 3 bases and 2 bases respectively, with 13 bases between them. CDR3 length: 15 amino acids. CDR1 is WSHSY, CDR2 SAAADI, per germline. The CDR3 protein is CASSDGTTFNYGYTF. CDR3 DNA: TGCGCCAGCAGTGACGGGACAACTTTCAACTATGGCTACACCTTC.

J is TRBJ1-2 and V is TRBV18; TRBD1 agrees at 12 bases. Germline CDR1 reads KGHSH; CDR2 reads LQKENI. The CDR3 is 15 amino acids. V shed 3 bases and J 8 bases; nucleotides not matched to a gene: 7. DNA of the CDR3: TGTGCCAGCTCACCTCAGGGACAGGGGGCGCAAGGCTACACCTTC. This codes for CASSPQGQGAQGYTF.

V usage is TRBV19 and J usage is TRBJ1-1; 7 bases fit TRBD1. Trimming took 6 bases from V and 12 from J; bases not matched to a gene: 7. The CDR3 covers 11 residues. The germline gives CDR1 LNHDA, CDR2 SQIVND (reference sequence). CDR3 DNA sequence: TGTGCCAGTAGCGAGGGGGCGGTAACTTTCTTT. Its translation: CASSEGAVTFF.

The CDR3 bases are TGTGCCACCAGTGCGACAGGGGGTTCCGGGAGGGCCATCAATGAGCAGTTCTTC. Protein: CATSATGGSGRAINEQFF. This chain joins TRBV24-1 and TRBJ2-1; TRBD1 is a possible D gene (9 bases). V was trimmed by 5 bases and J by 6 bases, leaving 25 bases between them. The germline gives CDR1 KGHDR, CDR2 SFDVKD. CDR3 size: 18 residues.

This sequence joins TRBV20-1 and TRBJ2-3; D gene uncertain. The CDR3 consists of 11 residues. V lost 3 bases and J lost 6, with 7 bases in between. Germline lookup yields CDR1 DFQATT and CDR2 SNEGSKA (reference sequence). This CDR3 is CSASLVDTQYF. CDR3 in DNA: TGCAGTGCTAGCCTAGTGGATACGCAGTATTTT.

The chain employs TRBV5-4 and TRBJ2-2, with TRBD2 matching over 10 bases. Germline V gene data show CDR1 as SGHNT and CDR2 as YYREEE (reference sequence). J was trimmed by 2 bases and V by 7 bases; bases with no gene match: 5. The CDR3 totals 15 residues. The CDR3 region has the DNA TGTGCCAGCGGTAGCGGGGGGTTTAACACCGGGGAGCTGTTTTTT. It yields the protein CASGSGGFNTGELFF. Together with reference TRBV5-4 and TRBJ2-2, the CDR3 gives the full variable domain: ETGVTQSPTHLIKTRGQQVTLRCSSQSGHNTVSWYQQALGQGPQFIFQYYREEENGRGNFPPRFSGLQFPNYSSELNVNALELDDSALYLCASGSGGFNTGELFFGEGSRLTVL.

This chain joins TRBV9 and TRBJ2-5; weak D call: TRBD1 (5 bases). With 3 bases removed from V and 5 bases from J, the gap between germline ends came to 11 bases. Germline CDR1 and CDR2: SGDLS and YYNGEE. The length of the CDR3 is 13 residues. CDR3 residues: CASSGPKGETQYF. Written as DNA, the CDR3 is TGTGCCAGCAGCGGTCCCAAGGGGGAGACCCAGTACTTC.

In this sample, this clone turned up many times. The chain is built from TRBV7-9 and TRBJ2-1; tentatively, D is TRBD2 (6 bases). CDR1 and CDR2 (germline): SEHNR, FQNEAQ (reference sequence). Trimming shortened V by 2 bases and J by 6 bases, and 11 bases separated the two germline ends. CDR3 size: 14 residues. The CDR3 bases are TGTGCCAGCAGCTTACCGGGACTTCGCAATGAGCAGTTCTTC. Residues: CASSLPGLRNEQFF.

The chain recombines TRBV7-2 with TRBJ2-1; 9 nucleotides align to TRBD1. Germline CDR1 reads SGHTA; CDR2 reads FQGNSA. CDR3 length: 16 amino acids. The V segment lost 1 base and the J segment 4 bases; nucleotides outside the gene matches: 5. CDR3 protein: CASSLVFGTGYNEQFF. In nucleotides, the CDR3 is TGTGCCAGCAGCTTAGTTTTTGGGACAGGGTACAATGAGCAGTTCTTC. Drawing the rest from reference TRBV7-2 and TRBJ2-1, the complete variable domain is GAGVSQSPSNKVTEKGKDVELRCDPISGHTALYWYRQSLGQGLEFLIYFQGNSAPDKSGLPSDRFSAERTGGSVSTLTIQRTQQEDSAVYLCASSLVFGTGYNEQFFGPGTRLTVL.

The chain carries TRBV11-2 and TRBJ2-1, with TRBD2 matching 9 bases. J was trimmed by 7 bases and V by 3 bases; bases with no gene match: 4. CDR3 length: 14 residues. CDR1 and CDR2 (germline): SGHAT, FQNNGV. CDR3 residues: CASSFSLAGNEQFF. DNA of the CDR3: TGTGCCAGCAGCTTTTCTCTAGCGGGGAATGAGCAGTTCTTC. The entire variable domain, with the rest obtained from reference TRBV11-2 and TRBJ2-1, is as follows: EAGVAQSPRYKIIEKRQSVAFWCNPISGHATLYWYQQILGQGPKLLIQFQNNGVVDDSQLPKDRFSAERLKGVDSTLKIQPAKLEDSAVYLCASSFSLAGNEQFFGPGTRLTVL.

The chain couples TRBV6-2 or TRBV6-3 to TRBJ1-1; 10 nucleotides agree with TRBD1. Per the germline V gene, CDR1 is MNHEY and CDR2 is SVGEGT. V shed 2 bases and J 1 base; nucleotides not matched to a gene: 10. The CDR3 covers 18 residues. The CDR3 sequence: CASSYSRGQGDRNTEAFF. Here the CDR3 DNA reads TGTGCCAGCAGTTACAGCCGCGGACAGGGGGATCGGAACACTGAAGCTTTCTTT.

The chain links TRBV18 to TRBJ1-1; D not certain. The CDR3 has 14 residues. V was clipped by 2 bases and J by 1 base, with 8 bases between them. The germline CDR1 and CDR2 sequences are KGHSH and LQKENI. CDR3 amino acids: CASSPVSGNTEAFF. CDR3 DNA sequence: TGTGCCAGCTCACCAGTCTCAGGGAACACTGAAGCTTTCTTT. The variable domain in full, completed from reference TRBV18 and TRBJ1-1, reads NAGVMQNPRHLVRRRGQEARLRCSPMKGHSHVYWYRQLPEEGLKFMVYLQKENIIDESGMPKERFSAEFPKEGPSILRIQQVVRGDSAAYFCASSPVSGNTEAFFGQGTRLTVV.

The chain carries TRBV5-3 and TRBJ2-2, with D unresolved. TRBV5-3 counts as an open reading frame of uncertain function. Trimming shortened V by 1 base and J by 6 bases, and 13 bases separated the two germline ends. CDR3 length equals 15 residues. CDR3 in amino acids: CARSLSLSTAGELFF. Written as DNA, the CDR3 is TGTGCCAGAAGCTTGTCCCTCTCTACCGCCGGGGAGCTGTTTTTT.

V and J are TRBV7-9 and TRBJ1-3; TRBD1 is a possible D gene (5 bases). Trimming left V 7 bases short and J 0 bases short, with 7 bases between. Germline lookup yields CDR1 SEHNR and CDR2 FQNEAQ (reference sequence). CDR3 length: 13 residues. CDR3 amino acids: CASKGFSGNTIYF. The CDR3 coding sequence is TGTGCCAGCAAGGGGTTCTCTGGAAACACCATATATTTT.

CDR3 nucleotides: TGCAGCGTGGGACAGTCCTCTGGGGCCAACGTCCTGACTTTC. Translated: CSVGQSSGANVLTF. V usage is TRBV29-1 and J usage is TRBJ2-6; 7 nucleotides agree with TRBD1. V was pared by 6 bases and J by 0 bases, with 2 bases of the junction left unmatched. The CDR3 consists of 14 residues. Germline lookup yields CDR1 SQVTM and CDR2 ANQGSEA.

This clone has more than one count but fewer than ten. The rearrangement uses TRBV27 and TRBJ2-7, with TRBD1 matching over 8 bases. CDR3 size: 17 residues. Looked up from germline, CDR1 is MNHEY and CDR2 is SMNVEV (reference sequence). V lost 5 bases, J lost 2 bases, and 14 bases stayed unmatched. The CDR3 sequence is CASSHEYQGALTYEQYF. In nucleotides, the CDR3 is TGTGCCAGCAGTCACGAGTATCAGGGGGCCCTCACCTACGAGCAGTACTTC.

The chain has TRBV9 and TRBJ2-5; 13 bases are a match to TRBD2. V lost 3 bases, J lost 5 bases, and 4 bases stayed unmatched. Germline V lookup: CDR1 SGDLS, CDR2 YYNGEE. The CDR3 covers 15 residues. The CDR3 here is CASSATSGGAETQYF. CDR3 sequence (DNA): TGTGCCAGCAGCGCAACTAGCGGGGGGGCTGAGACCCAGTACTTC.

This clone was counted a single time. Here the CDR3 DNA reads TGTGCCAGCAGTCCCGCCTATCAAGAGACCCAGTACTTC. This gives the protein CASSPAYQETQYF. The gene calls are TRBV27 and TRBJ2-5; D is unclear. Germline CDR1 reads MNHEY; CDR2 reads SMNVEV (reference sequence). CDR3 length: 13 amino acids. Between the trimmed V and J ends, which lost 5 bases and 2 bases, there was a span of 9 bases.

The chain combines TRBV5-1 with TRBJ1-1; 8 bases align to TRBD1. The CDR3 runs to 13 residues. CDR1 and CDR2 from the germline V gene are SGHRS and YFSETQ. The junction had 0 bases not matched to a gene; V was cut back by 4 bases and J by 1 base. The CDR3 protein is CASSTGGNTEAFF. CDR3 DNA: TGCGCCAGCAGCACAGGGGGGAACACTGAAGCTTTCTTT.

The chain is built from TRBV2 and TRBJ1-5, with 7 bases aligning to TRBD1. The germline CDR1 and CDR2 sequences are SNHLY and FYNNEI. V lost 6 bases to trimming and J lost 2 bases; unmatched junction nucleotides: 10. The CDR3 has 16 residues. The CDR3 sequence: CASRGLTGMGNQPQHF. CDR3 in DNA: TGTGCCAGCAGGGGGTTGACAGGGATGGGCAATCAGCCCCAGCATTTT.

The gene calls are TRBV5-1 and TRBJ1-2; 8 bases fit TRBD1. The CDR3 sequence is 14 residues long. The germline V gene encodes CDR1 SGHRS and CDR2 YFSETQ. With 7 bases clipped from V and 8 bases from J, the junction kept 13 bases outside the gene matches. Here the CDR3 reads CASLGQGGSGGYTF. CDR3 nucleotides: TGCGCCAGCCTCGGACAGGGAGGGTCAGGGGGCTACACCTTC.

This CDR3 reads CASSRGSAGANVLTF. CDR3 sequence (DNA): TGTGCCAGTAGTCGAGGTAGCGCTGGGGCCAACGTCCTGACTTTC. The chain is built from TRBV19 and TRBJ2-6, with D perhaps matching TRBD2 (5 bases). The germline V gene encodes CDR1 LNHDA and CDR2 SQIVND (reference sequence). CDR3 length equals 15 residues. Trimming pared 5 bases from V and 2 bases from J, leaving 10 bases between.

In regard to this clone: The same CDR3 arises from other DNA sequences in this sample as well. The CDR3 region is CATSEAGTGDEKLFF. CDR3 DNA sequence: TGTGCCACCAGTGAGGCCGGGACAGGGGATGAAAAACTGTTTTTT. The V and J genes are TRBV24-1 and TRBJ1-4; the match to TRBD1 covers 10 bases. Losses at the gene ends were 4 bases for V and 6 bases for J; bases not matched to a gene: 4. Germline V gene lookup returns CDR1 KGHDR and CDR2 SFDVKD. This CDR3 has 15 amino acids.

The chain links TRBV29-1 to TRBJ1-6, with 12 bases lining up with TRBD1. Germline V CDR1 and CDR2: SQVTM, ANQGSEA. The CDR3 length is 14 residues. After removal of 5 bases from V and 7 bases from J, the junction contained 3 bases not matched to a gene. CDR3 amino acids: CSVPGQGANSPLHF. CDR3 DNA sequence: TGCAGCGTTCCGGGACAGGGGGCCAATTCACCCCTCCACTTT.